This T cell receptor beta chain was sequenced in a study of shared clonotypes between healthy human individuals. Broader study findings: Against clonotypes common to all four donors, non-shared ones had lower generation probabilities.

In the sorted-subset replicate PCRs, 150 to 200 ng DNA, 25,000 to 30,000 T cell genomes, was used. Using immunoSEQ multiplex PCR, the repertoire was profiled, and TCRdb retains in-frame clones only, with some absent. The repertoire includes about 2 million clones, 85% to 95% of them detected once, and 0.9% to 1.3% sits in the top ten. Cells designated naive CD8 were CD45RO-negative and were positively selected for CCR7, with terminally differentiated effector memory CD45RA+ cells excluded. In regard to this clone: The antigen is not known.

CDR1 is PRHDT and CDR2 is FYEKMQ in the germline V gene (reference sequence). The CDR3 spans 18 residues. V shed 5 bases and J 0 bases; nucleotides not matched to a gene: 5. The sample consisted of naive CD8+ T cells sorted from blood. V is TRBV13 and J is TRBJ2-3; 16 bases map to TRBD2. The receptor was isolated from a man aged 18 to 35 in good health. CDR3 coding DNA: TGTGCCAGCAGCCTCGGGACTAGCGGGAGGGAGAGCACAGATACGCAGTATTTT. Its protein product is CASSLGTSGRESTDTQYF.